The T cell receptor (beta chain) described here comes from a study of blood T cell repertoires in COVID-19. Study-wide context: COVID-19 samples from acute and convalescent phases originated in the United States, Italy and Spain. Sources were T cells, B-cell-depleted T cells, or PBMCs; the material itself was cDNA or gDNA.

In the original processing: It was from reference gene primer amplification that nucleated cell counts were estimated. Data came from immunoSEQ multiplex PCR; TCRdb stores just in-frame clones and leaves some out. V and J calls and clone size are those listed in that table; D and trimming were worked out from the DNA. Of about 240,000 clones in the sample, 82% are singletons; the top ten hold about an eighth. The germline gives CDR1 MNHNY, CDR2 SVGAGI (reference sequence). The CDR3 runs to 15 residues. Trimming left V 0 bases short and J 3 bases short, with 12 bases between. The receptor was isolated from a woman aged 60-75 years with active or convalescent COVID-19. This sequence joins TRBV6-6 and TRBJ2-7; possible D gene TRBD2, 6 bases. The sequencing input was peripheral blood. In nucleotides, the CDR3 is TGTGCCAGCAGTTACTCGGCTAGCGCCCACTACGAGCAGTACTTC. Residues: CASSYSASAHYEQYF.